These T cell receptor beta chains were read from a single sample in a study of cytomegalovirus exposure and HLA in healthy donors. The method was immunoSEQ multiplex PCR; TCRdb's version includes in-frame clones alone and lacks a portion of them. The sample yields some 150,000 clones, roughly 81% seen once. What was sequenced was PBMCs. Receptors were obtained from a female donor in good health and CMV-seronegative. The CDR3 runs from the conserved cysteine through the conserved F or W. A D gene is named only where the DNA matches it firmly. The listing skips clone size in some rows; elsewhere it reads once, few, many or a size class.

v_gene: TRBV5-1
d_gene: TRBD2
len: 17
j_gene: TRBJ2-5
abundance: .
CDR3aa: CASSLTTSGGEWETQYF
CDR3nt: TGCGCCAGCAGCCTCACGACTAGCGGGGGCGAATGGGAGACCCAGTACTTC

v_gene: TRBV18
d_gene: TRBD2
len: 14
j_gene: TRBJ2-1
abundance: .
CDR3aa: CASSTVGLVPEQFF
CDR3nt: TGTGCCAGCTCCACCGTGGGACTAGTACCTGAGCAGTTCTTC

v_gene: TRBV7-9
d_gene: TRBD1
len: 16
j_gene: TRBJ2-5
abundance: .
CDR3aa: CASSFISRTGLETQYF
CDR3nt: TGTGCCAGCAGCTTCATTTCCAGGACAGGGTTAGAGACCCAGTACTTC

v_gene: TRBV4-1
d_gene: .
len: 12
j_gene: TRBJ1-1
abundance: .
CDR3aa: CASSQDRAGAFF
CDR3nt: TGCGCCAGCAGCCAAGACCGGGCGGGAGCTTTCTTT

v_gene: TRBV7-2
d_gene: TRBD2
len: 15
j_gene: TRBJ2-7
abundance: .
CDR3aa: CASSASGGGSYEQYF
CDR3nt: TGTGCCAGCAGCGCTAGCGGGGGGGGGTCCTACGAGCAGTACTTC

v_gene: TRBV6-6
d_gene: .
len: 14
j_gene: TRBJ1-2
abundance: .
CDR3aa: CASSNREGNYGYTF
CDR3nt: TGTGCCAGCAGTAACAGGGAAGGGAACTATGGCTACACCTTC

v_gene: TRBV25-1
d_gene: TRBD1
len: 17
j_gene: TRBJ2-6
abundance: few
CDR3aa: CASTRQGASSGANVLTF
CDR3nt: TGTGCCAGCACGCGACAGGGGGCTTCTTCTGGGGCCAACGTCCTGACTTTC

v_gene: TRBV9
d_gene: TRBD2
len: 12
j_gene: TRBJ2-7
abundance: .
CDR3aa: CASGVGGAEQYF
CDR3nt: TGTGCCAGCGGCGTCGGGGGGGCCGAGCAGTACTTC

v_gene: TRBV7-9
d_gene: TRBD2
len: 16
j_gene: TRBJ2-1
abundance: .
CDR3aa: CSSSLRSGRADNEQFF
CDR3nt: TGTTCCAGCAGCTTACGTAGCGGGAGGGCGGACAATGAGCAGTTCTTC

v_gene: TRBV19
d_gene: TRBD1
len: 17
j_gene: TRBJ1-3
abundance: .
CDR3aa: CASSMGQPRVSGNTIYF
CDR3nt: TGTGCCAGTAGTATGGGACAGCCGAGGGTATCTGGAAACACCATATATTTT

v_gene: TRBV9
d_gene: TRBD1
len: 17
j_gene: TRBJ1-2
abundance: .
CDR3aa: CASSVEVDRTPYYGYTF
CDR3nt: TGTGCCAGCAGCGTAGAAGTGGACAGGACCCCTTACTATGGCTACACCTTC

v_gene: TRBV27
d_gene: .
len: 14
j_gene: TRBJ1-2
abundance: few
CDR3aa: CASSFLDSAYGYTF
CDR3nt: TGTGCCAGCAGTTTTCTTGACAGCGCCTATGGCTACACCTTC

v_gene: TRBV6-4
d_gene: .
len: 13
j_gene: TRBJ1-1
abundance: .
CDR3aa: CASSALQGAEAFF
CDR3nt: TGTGCCAGCAGCGCCTTACAGGGTGCTGAAGCTTTCTTT

v_gene: TRBV11-2
d_gene: .
len: 14
j_gene: TRBJ2-2
abundance: .
CDR3aa: CASSLGPNTGELFF
CDR3nt: TGTGCCAGCAGCTTAGGGCCAAACACCGGGGAGCTGTTTTTT

v_gene: TRBV27
d_gene: TRBD1
len: 16
j_gene: TRBJ1-2
abundance: .
CDR3aa: CASSLSDPGQGDGYTF
CDR3nt: TGTGCCAGCAGTTTATCGGACCCGGGACAGGGGGATGGCTACACCTTC

v_gene: TRBV5-1
d_gene: TRBD2
len: 16
j_gene: TRBJ2-6
abundance: once
CDR3aa: CASSFSGRAGANVLTF
CDR3nt: TGCGCCAGCAGCTTTAGCGGGAGAGCTGGGGCCAACGTCCTGACTTTC

v_gene: TRBV7-3
d_gene: TRBD2
len: 21
j_gene: TRBJ2-5
abundance: .
CDR3aa: CASSRTPWPGLAGEHRETQYF
CDR3nt: TGTGCCAGCAGCAGAACTCCATGGCCGGGACTAGCGGGGGAGCACCGCGAGACCCAGTACTTC

v_gene: TRBV7-3
d_gene: .
len: 17
j_gene: TRBJ1-1
abundance: .
CDR3aa: CASSLVPRQGGAHEAFF
CDR3nt: TGTGCCAGCAGCTTAGTCCCTCGCCAGGGTGGGGCGCATGAAGCTTTCTTT

v_gene: TRBV28
d_gene: .
len: 11
j_gene: TRBJ1-5
abundance: .
CDR3aa: CASSSYQPQHF
CDR3nt: TGTGCCAGCAGCTCCTATCAGCCCCAGCATTTT

v_gene: TRBV29-1
d_gene: TRBD1
len: 11
j_gene: TRBJ2-5
abundance: .
CDR3aa: CSVAGGETQYF
CDR3nt: TGCAGCGTTGCAGGGGGAGAGACCCAGTACTTC

v_gene: TRBV30
d_gene: TRBD1
len: 14
j_gene: TRBJ1-3
abundance: .
CDR3aa: CAWSVGTAGNTIYF
CDR3nt: TGTGCCTGGAGTGTAGGGACAGCTGGAAACACCATATATTTT

v_gene: TRBV15
d_gene: .
len: 17
j_gene: TRBJ1-5
abundance: .
CDR3aa: CATSSIPFIGAGQPQHF
CDR3nt: TGTGCCACCAGCAGCATCCCCTTTATTGGAGCGGGACAGCCCCAGCATTTT

v_gene: TRBV7-9
d_gene: TRBD1
len: 15
j_gene: TRBJ1-4
abundance: .
CDR3aa: CASSPRDRLDEKLFF
CDR3nt: TGTGCCAGCAGCCCGAGGGACAGGTTAGATGAAAAACTGTTTTTT

v_gene: TRBV11-3
d_gene: .
len: 16
j_gene: TRBJ2-7
abundance: .
CDR3aa: CASSLYSTGLSYEQYF
CDR3nt: TGTGCCAGCAGCTTATACTCGACAGGTCTCTCCTACGAGCAGTACTTC

v_gene: TRBV19
d_gene: TRBD1
len: 15
j_gene: TRBJ2-7
abundance: .
CDR3aa: CASSLRDRPTYEQYF
CDR3nt: TGTGCCAGTAGTCTTCGGGACAGGCCAACCTACGAGCAGTACTTC

v_gene: TRBV6-4
d_gene: TRBD1
len: 13
j_gene: TRBJ1-2
abundance: once
CDR3aa: CASSQTGVDGYTF
CDR3nt: TGTGCCAGCAGTCAGACAGGGGTCGACGGCTACACCTTC

v_gene: TRBV19
d_gene: TRBD1
len: 16
j_gene: TRBJ2-1
abundance: once
CDR3aa: CASSTMRTGRYNEQFF
CDR3nt: TGTGCCAGTAGTACAATGAGGACAGGGCGCTACAATGAGCAGTTCTTC

v_gene: TRBV14
d_gene: .
len: 15
j_gene: TRBJ2-2
abundance: .
CDR3aa: CASSQVRGSTGELFF
CDR3nt: TGTGCCAGCAGCCAAGTCAGGGGCTCCACCGGGGAGCTGTTTTTT

v_gene: TRBV5-1
d_gene: TRBD2
len: 14
j_gene: TRBJ2-1
abundance: .
CDR3aa: CASSLVGRDNEQFF
CDR3nt: TGCGCCAGCAGCTTGGTAGGGAGGGACAATGAGCAGTTCTTC

v_gene: TRBV7-7
d_gene: TRBD2
len: 13
j_gene: TRBJ2-5
abundance: .
CDR3aa: CASSLAGGETQYF
CDR3nt: TGTGCTAGCAGCTTAGCGGGAGGGGAGACCCAGTACTTC

v_gene: TRBV6-1
d_gene: TRBD1
len: 15
j_gene: TRBJ1-4
abundance: .
CDR3aa: CASSEGQGGNEKLFF
CDR3nt: TGTGCCAGCAGTGAAGGACAGGGTGGAAATGAAAAACTGTTTTTT

v_gene: TRBV9
d_gene: .
len: 13
j_gene: TRBJ1-5
abundance: .
CDR3aa: CASSATGQQPQHF
CDR3nt: TGTGCCAGCAGCGCGACAGGTCAACAGCCCCAGCATTTT

v_gene: TRBV6-5
d_gene: .
len: 13
j_gene: TRBJ2-7
abundance: .
CDR3aa: CASSQGTSYEQYF
CDR3nt: TGTGCCAGCAGTCAGGGGACATCCTACGAGCAGTACTTC

v_gene: TRBV6-5
d_gene: TRBD1
len: 15
j_gene: TRBJ1-3
abundance: .
CDR3aa: CASSYRDSAGDTIYF
CDR3nt: TGTGCCAGCAGTTACCGGGACAGTGCCGGGGACACCATATATTTT

v_gene: TRBV5-6
d_gene: TRBD1
len: 16
j_gene: TRBJ1-2
abundance: .
CDR3aa: CASSFWDRGTNYGYTF
CDR3nt: TGTGCCAGCAGCTTTTGGGACAGGGGAACTAACTATGGCTACACCTTC

v_gene: TRBV14
d_gene: TRBD1
len: 23
j_gene: TRBJ2-2
abundance: .
CDR3aa: CASSQEGPGTGGSGLKNTGELFF
CDR3nt: TGTGCCAGCAGCCAAGAAGGGCCCGGGACAGGGGGCTCCGGGCTCAAGAACACCGGGGAGCTGTTTTTT

v_gene: TRBV5-1
d_gene: .
len: 13
j_gene: TRBJ2-7
abundance: .
CDR3aa: CASSLGQSYEQYF
CDR3nt: TGCGCCAGCAGCTTGGGGCAGTCCTACGAGCAGTACTTC

v_gene: TRBV6-1
d_gene: TRBD1
len: 14
j_gene: TRBJ2-7
abundance: .
CDR3aa: CASSVGDRDLAQYF
CDR3nt: TGTGCCAGCTCCGTGGGGGACAGGGATTTGGCGCAGTACTTC

v_gene: TRBV19
d_gene: .
len: 14
j_gene: TRBJ2-1
abundance: .
CDR3aa: CASSGGHRMDEQFF
CDR3nt: TGTGCCAGTAGTGGGGGACACCGTATGGATGAGCAGTTCTTC

v_gene: TRBV13
d_gene: .
len: 15
j_gene: TRBJ2-7
abundance: .
CDR3aa: CASSSPWTASYEQYF
CDR3nt: TGTGCCAGCAGCTCCCCTTGGACTGCCTCCTACGAGCAGTACTTC

v_gene: TRBV27
d_gene: .
len: 13
j_gene: TRBJ1-1
abundance: few
CDR3aa: CASSHQGNTEAFF
CDR3nt: TGTGCCAGCAGCCATCAGGGGAACACTGAAGCTTTCTTT

v_gene: TRBV25-1
d_gene: .
len: 14
j_gene: TRBJ1-1
abundance: .
CDR3aa: CASSETNQGNRAFF
CDR3nt: TGTGCCAGCAGTGAAACAAACCAGGGGAATAGAGCTTTCTTT

v_gene: TRBV7-9
d_gene: .
len: 17
j_gene: TRBJ2-7
abundance: .
CDR3aa: CSSSLAWPRGPTYEQYF
CDR3nt: TGTTCCAGCAGCTTAGCTTGGCCTCGGGGTCCTACCTACGAGCAGTACTTC

v_gene: TRBV14
d_gene: TRBD1
len: 15
j_gene: TRBJ2-2
abundance: .
CDR3aa: CASSHGQGNTGELFF
CDR3nt: TGTGCCAGCAGCCACGGACAGGGGAACACCGGGGAGCTGTTTTTT

v_gene: TRBV5-6
d_gene: TRBD1
len: 15
j_gene: TRBJ2-7
abundance: .
CDR3aa: CASSELGDRVYEQYF
CDR3nt: TGTGCCAGCAGCGAGCTGGGGGACAGGGTCTACGAGCAGTACTTC

v_gene: TRBV19
d_gene: TRBD1
len: 16
j_gene: TRBJ2-3
abundance: .
CDR3aa: CASSMPGQGSTDTQYF
CDR3nt: TGTGCCAGTAGTATGCCGGGACAGGGGAGCACAGATACGCAGTATTTT

v_gene: TRBV5-1
d_gene: TRBD2
len: 16
j_gene: TRBJ2-3
abundance: once
CDR3aa: CASSLELAVSTDTQYF
CDR3nt: TGCGCCAGCAGCTTAGAACTAGCGGTTAGCACAGATACGCAGTATTTT

v_gene: TRBV5-1
d_gene: .
len: 12
j_gene: TRBJ1-2
abundance: .
CDR3aa: CASSGSYYGYTF
CDR3nt: TGCGCCAGCAGCGGGAGTTACTATGGCTACACCTTC

v_gene: TRBV5-4
d_gene: .
len: 13
j_gene: TRBJ2-1
abundance: .
CDR3aa: CASSFQGFDEQLF
CDR3nt: TGTGCCAGCAGCTTCCAGGGTTTCGATGAGCAGCTCTTC

v_gene: TRBV7-6
d_gene: .
len: 15
j_gene: TRBJ2-6
abundance: .
CDR3aa: CASSPPSTGANVLTF
CDR3nt: TGTGCCAGCAGCCCTCCATCTACTGGGGCCAACGTCCTGACTTTC

v_gene: TRBV7-3
d_gene: TRBD2
len: 16
j_gene: TRBJ2-1
abundance: once
CDR3aa: CASSSGGAGGDNEQFF
CDR3nt: TGTGCCAGCAGCTCAGGTGGAGCGGGGGGGGACAATGAGCAGTTCTTC

v_gene: TRBV5-1
d_gene: .
len: 16
j_gene: TRBJ2-1
abundance: once
CDR3aa: CASSYGVQVTYNEQFF
CDR3nt: TGCGCCAGCAGCTACGGGGTCCAAGTCACCTACAATGAGCAGTTCTTC

v_gene: TRBV6-1
d_gene: .
len: 14
j_gene: TRBJ1-5
abundance: .
CDR3aa: CASSEDTTYQPQHF
CDR3nt: TGTGCCAGCAGTGAGGACACCACCTATCAGCCCCAGCATTTT

v_gene: TRBV5-4
d_gene: .
len: 13
j_gene: TRBJ2-7
abundance: .
CDR3aa: CASSLVWSYEQYF
CDR3nt: TGTGCCAGCAGCTTGGTCTGGAGCTACGAGCAGTACTTC

v_gene: TRBV7-8
d_gene: .
len: 15
j_gene: TRBJ1-3
abundance: once
CDR3aa: CASSLSGSQGNTIYF
CDR3nt: TGTGCCAGCAGCTTATCAGGGTCCCAAGGAAACACCATATATTTT

v_gene: TRBV6-6
d_gene: .
len: 14
j_gene: TRBJ1-1
abundance: .
CDR3aa: CASSYAGQNTEAFF
CDR3nt: TGTGCCAGCAGTTACGCCGGACAGAACACTGAAGCTTTCTTT

v_gene: TRBV5-1
d_gene: TRBD2
len: 17
j_gene: TRBJ2-7
abundance: .
CDR3aa: CASSLVSGGALVFEQYF
CDR3nt: TGCGCCAGCAGCTTGGTTAGCGGGGGGGCGCTCGTGTTCGAGCAGTACTTC

v_gene: TRBV6-1
d_gene: .
len: 13
j_gene: TRBJ1-2
abundance: .
CDR3aa: CASSVLGEDGYTF
CDR3nt: TGTGCCAGCAGTGTATTGGGGGAGGATGGCTACACCTTC

v_gene: TRBV11-2
d_gene: TRBD2
len: 14
j_gene: TRBJ2-1
abundance: few
CDR3aa: CASSGGLAGNEQFF
CDR3nt: TGTGCCAGCAGCGGTGGACTAGCGGGTAATGAGCAGTTCTTC